This T cell receptor beta chain was sequenced for a study of early T cells in non-severe SARS-CoV-2 infection. Study information: The sequenced material was bulk RNA from unsorted whole blood, and its chains were unpaired.

Germline V gene lookup returns CDR1 DFQATT and CDR2 SNEGSKA (reference sequence). Between the trimmed V and J ends, which lost 4 bases and 8 bases, there was a span of 6 bases. CDR3 length: 10 residues. This clonotype was recorded many times. Its matching antigen is unknown. Individual cDNA molecules were tagged with unique molecular identifiers, the study reported. TCRdb itself ran the 5' RACE reads through MiXCR, one entry per CDR3 protein. The sample lists fewer than 65,000 distinct CDR3 sequences, 5.9% occurring once. Notes on the study in general: Anti-spike CD8 responses were favored in VDJdb matching, and private and CD4 specificities were missed.

Sequencing used whole blood, obtained at baseline. This rearrangement joins TRBV20-1 to TRBJ2-1; no clear D gene. The sequence was obtained from an adult who was a healthcare worker with PCR-confirmed SARS-CoV-2 infection or an uninfected control (not recorded which). CDR3 in DNA: TGCAGTGCTACCCTATATGAGCAGTTCTTC. Its translation is CSATLYEQFF.